This entry lists 2 T cell receptor beta chains sequenced from one sample in a study of blood T cell repertoires in COVID-19. The data were produced by immunoSEQ multiplex PCR, yet TCRdb's version contains in-frame clones alone and is incomplete. The data hold roughly 53,000 clones, with about three quarters observed a single time. What was sequenced was peripheral blood. The receptors stem from a man between 65 and 85 years old with active or convalescent COVID-19.

There are a few counts of this clone. This chain links TRBV4-1 with TRBJ1-3; TRBD1 agrees at 7 bases. This CDR3 region has 17 residues. Germline V gives CDR1 MGHRA, CDR2 YSYEKL. V lost 1 base and J lost 1; bases outside the gene matches: 7. For the CDR3, the DNA is TGCGCCAGCAGCCAAGGACCTCCAGGGGGTTCTGGAAACACCATATATTTT. This codes for CASSQGPPGGSGNTIYF.

The chain has TRBV7-2 and TRBJ1-4; 7 nucleotides match TRBD1. The CDR3 is 14 residues long. The V and J ends lost 5 bases and 4 bases, in that order; junction bases with no gene match: 4. In germline, CDR1 is SGHTA, CDR2 FQGNSA. Here the CDR3 reads CASSKDRNNEKLFF. The CDR3 nucleotides read TGTGCCAGCAGCAAGGACAGGAATAATGAAAAACTGTTTTTT.